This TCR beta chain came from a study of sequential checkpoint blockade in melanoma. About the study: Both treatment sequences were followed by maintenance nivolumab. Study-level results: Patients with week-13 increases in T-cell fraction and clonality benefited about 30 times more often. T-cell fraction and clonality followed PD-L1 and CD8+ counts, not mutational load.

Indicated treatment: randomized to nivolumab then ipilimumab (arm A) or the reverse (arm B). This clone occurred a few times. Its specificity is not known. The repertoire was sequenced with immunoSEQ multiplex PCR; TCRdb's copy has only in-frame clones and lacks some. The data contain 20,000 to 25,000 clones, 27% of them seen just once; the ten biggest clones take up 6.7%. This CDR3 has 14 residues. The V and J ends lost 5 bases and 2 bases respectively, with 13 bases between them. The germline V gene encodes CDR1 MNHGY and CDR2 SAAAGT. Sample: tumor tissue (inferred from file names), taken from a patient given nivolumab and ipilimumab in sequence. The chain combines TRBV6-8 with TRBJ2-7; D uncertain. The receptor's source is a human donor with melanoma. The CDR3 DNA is TGTGCCAGCAGTAATAGATACTCCCCCTACGAGCAGTACTTC. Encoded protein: CASSNRYSPYEQYF.